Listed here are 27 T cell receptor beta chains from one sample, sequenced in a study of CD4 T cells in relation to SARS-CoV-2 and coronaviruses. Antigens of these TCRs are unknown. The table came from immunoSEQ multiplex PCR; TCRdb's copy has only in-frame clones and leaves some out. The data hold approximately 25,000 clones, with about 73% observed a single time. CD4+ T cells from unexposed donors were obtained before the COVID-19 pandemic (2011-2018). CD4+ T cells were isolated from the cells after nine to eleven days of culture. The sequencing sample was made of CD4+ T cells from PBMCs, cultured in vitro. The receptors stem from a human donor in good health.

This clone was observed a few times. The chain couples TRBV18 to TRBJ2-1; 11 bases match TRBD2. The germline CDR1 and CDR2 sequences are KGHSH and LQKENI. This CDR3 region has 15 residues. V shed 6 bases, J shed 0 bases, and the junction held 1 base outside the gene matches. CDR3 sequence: CASSGLAGSYNEQFF. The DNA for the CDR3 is TGTGCCAGCTCCGGACTAGCGGGCTCCTACAATGAGCAGTTCTTC.

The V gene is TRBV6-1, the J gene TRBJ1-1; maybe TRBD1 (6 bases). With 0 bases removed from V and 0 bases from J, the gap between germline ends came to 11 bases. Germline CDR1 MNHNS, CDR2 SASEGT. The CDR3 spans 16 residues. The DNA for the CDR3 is TGTGCCAGCAGTGAAGCAGGCAGGGGACTGAACACTGAAGCTTTCTTT. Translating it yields CASSEAGRGLNTEAFF.

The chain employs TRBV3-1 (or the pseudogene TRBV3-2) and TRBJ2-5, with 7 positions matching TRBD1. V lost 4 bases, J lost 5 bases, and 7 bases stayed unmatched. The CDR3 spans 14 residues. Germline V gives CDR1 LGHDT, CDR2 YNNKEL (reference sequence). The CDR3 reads CASSPSTGRETQYF. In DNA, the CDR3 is TGTGCCAGCAGCCCCTCGACAGGGCGGGAGACCCAGTACTTC.

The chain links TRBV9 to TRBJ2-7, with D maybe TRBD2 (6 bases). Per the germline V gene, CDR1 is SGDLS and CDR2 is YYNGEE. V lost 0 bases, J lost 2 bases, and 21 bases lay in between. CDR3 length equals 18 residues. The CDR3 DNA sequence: TGTGCCAGCAGCGTAGCCCGCAGCCCTGAGGAGGGGCCCTACGAGCAGTACTTC. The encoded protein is CASSVARSPEEGPYEQYF. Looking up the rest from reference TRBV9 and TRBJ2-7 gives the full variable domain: DSGVTQTPKHLITATGQRVTLRCSPRSGDLSVYWYQQSLDQGLQFLIQYYNGEERAKGNILERFSAQQFPDLHSELNLSSLELGDSALYFCASSVARSPEEGPYEQYFGPGTRLTVT.

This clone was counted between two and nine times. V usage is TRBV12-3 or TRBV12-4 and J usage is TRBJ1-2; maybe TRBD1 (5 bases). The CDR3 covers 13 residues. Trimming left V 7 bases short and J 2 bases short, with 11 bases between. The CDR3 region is CASTAGRNYGYTF. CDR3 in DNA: TGTGCCAGCACCGCGGGACGGAACTATGGCTACACCTTC.

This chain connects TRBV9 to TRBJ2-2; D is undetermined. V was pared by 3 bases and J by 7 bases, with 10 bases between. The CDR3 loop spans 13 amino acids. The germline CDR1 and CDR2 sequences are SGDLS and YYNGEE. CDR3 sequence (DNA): TGTGCCAGCAGCGCATCTAGGGTCGGGGAGCTGTTTTTT. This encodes CASSASRVGELFF.

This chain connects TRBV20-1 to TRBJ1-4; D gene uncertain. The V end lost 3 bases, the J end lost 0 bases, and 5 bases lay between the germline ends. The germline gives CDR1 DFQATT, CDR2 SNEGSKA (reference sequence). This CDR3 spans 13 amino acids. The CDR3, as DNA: TGCAGTGCTAGTGCGCCAACTAATGAAAAACTGTTTTTT. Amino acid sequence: CSASAPTNEKLFF.

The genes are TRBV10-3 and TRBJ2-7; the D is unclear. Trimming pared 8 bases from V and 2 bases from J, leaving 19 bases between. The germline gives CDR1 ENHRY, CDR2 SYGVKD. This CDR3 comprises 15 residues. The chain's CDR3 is CAIGATMGSTYEQYF. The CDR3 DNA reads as TGTGCCATCGGAGCAACCATGGGTAGTACCTACGAGCAGTACTTC.

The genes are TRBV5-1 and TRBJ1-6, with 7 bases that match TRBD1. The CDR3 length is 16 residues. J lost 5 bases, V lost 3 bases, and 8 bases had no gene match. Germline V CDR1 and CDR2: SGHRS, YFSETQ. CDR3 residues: CASSSNRGGNNSPLHF. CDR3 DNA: TGCGCCAGCAGCTCGAACAGGGGAGGGAATAATTCACCCCTCCACTTT.

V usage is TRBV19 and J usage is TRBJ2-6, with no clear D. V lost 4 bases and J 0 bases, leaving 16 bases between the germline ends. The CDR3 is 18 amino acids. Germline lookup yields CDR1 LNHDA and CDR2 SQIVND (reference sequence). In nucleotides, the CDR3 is TGTGCCAGTAGTACCGGATGGTTGGCGACCTCTGGGGCCAACGTCCTGACTTTC. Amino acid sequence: CASSTGWLATSGANVLTF.

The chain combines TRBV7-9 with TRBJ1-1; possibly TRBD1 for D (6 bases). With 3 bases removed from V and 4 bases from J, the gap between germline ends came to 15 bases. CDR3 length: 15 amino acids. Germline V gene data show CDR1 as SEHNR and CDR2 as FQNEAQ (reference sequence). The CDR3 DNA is TGTGCCAGCAGCTTGGGTGGGGGGGGCGGCACTGAAGCTTTCTTT. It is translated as CASSLGGGGGTEAFF.

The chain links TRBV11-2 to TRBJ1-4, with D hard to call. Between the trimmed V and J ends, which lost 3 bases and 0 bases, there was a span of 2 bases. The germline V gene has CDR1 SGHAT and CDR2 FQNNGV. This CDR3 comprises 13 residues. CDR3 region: CASSLATNEKLFF. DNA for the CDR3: TGTGCCAGCAGCTTGGCAACTAATGAAAAACTGTTTTTT.

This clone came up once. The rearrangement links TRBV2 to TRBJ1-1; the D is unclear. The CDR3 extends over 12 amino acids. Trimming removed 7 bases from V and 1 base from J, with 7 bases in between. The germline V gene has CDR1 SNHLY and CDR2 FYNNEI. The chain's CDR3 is CASTNPNTEAFF. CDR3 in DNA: TGTGCCAGCACCAATCCGAACACTGAAGCTTTCTTT.

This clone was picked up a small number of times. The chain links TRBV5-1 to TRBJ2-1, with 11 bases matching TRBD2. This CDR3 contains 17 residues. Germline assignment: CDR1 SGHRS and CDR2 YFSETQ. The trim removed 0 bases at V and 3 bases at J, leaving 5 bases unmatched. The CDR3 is CASSLVLAGEHYNEQFF. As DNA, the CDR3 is TGCGCCAGCAGCTTGGTACTAGCGGGAGAACACTACAATGAGCAGTTCTTC.

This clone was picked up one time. The CDR3 spells CASSLDVGGNTGELFF. CDR3 nucleotides: TGTGCCAGCAGCTTGGATGTGGGGGGGAACACCGGGGAGCTGTTTTTT. The rearrangement links TRBV5-4 to TRBJ2-2; possibly TRBD2 for D (6 bases). Germline values: CDR1 SGHNT, CDR2 YYREEE (reference sequence). The CDR3 runs to 16 residues. V lost 0 bases, J lost 1 base, and 10 bases lay in between.

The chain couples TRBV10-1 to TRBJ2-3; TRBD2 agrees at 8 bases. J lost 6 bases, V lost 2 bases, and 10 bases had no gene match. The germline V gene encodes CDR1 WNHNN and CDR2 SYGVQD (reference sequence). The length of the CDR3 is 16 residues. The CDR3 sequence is CASSEVAGGRMDTQYF. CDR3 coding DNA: TGCGCCAGCAGTGAGGTGGCGGGGGGCCGCATGGATACGCAGTATTTT.

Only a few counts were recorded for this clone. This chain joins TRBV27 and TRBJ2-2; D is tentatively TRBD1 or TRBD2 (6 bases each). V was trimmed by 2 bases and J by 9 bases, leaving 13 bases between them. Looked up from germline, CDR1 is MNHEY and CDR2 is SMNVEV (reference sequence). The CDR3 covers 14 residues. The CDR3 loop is CASSLNGGGRELFF. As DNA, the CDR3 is TGTGCCAGCAGTTTAAATGGAGGGGGTCGGGAGCTGTTTTTT.

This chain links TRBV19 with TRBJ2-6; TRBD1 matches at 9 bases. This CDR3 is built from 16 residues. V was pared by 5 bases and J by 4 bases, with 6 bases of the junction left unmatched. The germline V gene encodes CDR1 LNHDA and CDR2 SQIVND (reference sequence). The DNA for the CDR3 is TGTGCCAGTAGTCCCGGGACAGGGAGCGGGGCCAACGTCCTGACTTTC. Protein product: CASSPGTGSGANVLTF.

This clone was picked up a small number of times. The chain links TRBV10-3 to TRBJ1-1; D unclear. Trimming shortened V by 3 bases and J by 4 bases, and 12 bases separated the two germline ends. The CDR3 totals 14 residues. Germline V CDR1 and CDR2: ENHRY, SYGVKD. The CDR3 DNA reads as TGTGCCATCAGTGAAAGAGAGTTCGGCACTGAAGCTTTCTTT. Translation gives CAISEREFGTEAFF.

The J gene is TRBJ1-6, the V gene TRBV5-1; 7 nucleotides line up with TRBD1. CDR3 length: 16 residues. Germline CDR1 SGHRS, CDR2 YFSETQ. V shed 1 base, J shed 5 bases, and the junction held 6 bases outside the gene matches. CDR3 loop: CASSLQTQGNNSPLHF. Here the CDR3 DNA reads TGCGCCAGCAGCTTGCAAACACAGGGGAATAATTCACCCCTCCACTTT.

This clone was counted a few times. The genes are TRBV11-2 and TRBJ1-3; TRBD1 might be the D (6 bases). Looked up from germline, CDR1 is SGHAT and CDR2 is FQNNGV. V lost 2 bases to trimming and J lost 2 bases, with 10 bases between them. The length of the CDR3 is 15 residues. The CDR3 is CASSLSQGTGNTIYF. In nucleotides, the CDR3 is TGTGCCAGCAGCTTAAGTCAGGGGACTGGAAACACCATATATTTT.

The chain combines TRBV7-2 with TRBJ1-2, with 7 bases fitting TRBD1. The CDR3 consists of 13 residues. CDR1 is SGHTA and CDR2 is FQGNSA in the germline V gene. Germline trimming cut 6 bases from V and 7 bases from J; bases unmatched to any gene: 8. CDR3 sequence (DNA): TGTGCCAGCAGACCGGGACAGCAAACTGGCTACACCTTC. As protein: CASRPGQQTGYTF.

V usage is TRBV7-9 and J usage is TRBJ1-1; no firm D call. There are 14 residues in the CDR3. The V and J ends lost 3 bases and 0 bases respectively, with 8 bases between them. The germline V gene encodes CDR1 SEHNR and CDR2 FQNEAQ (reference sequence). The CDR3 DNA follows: TGTGCCAGCAGCTTGGCCAAAATGAACACTGAAGCTTTCTTT. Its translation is CASSLAKMNTEAFF.

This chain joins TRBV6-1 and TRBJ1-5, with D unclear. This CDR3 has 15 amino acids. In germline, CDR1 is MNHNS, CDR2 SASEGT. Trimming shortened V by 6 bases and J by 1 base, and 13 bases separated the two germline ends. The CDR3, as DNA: TGTGCCAGCAGGGTTTTAGGGATGAGCAATCAGCCCCAGCATTTT. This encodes CASRVLGMSNQPQHF.

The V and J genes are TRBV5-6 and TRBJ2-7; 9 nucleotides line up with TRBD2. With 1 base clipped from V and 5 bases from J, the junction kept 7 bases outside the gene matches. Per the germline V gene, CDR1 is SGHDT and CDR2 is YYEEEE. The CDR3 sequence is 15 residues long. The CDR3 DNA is TGTGCCAGCAGCTTGCTTGCGGGAGGGACCCACGAGCAGTACTTC. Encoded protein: CASSLLAGGTHEQYF.

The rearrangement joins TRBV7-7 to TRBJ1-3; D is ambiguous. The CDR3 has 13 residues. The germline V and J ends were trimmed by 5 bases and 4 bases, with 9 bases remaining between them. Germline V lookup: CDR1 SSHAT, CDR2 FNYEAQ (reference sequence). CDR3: CASSRNIGNTIYF. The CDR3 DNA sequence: TGTGCCAGCAGCCGAAACATCGGAAACACCATATATTTT.

This chain's CDR3 is CASSTRAPRGGDTQYF. The CDR3 DNA sequence: TGTGCCAGCAGCACGCGAGCTCCGCGGGGGGGGGATACGCAGTATTTT. The chain employs TRBV7-9 and TRBJ2-3, with 9 bases that match TRBD2. With V trimmed by 5 bases and J by 6 bases, 12 bases remained unmatched. The CDR3 consists of 16 residues. Germline V gene sequence: CDR1 SEHNR, CDR2 FQNEAQ (reference sequence). Full variable domain (rest looked up from reference TRBV7-9 and TRBJ2-3): DTGVSQNPRHKITKRGQNVTFRCDPISEHNRLYWYRQTLGQGPEFLTYFQNEAQLEKSRLLSDRFSAERPKGSFSTLEIQRTEQGDSAMYLCASSTRAPRGGDTQYFGPGTRLTVL.